This T cell receptor (beta chain) came from a study of blood T cell repertoires in COVID-19. In the authors' workflow: The assay estimated nucleated cells by amplifying reference gene primers. Sequencing was performed with immunoSEQ multiplex PCR; in TCRdb, only in-frame clones are kept and a portion is missing. Clone size and the V and J calls come from that table; the DNA yielded D and trimming. Here the sample spans hundreds of thousands of clones, approximately 81% being singletons. The CDR3 has 14 amino acids. Germline CDR1 LNHNV, CDR2 YYDKDF (reference sequence). Trimming removed 1 base at V and 0 bases at J, with 6 bases between.

The V call is TRBV15, the J call TRBJ1-1, with D possibly matching TRBD1 (5 bases). The sequenced sample consisted of PBMCs or T cells enriched from blood (not recorded which). The sequence was obtained from a man between 35 and 55 years old who had recovered from COVID-19. This CDR3 is CATSRGGMNTEAFF. In DNA, the CDR3 is TGTGCCACCAGCAGAGGGGGCATGAACACTGAAGCTTTCTTT.